This passage covers 5 T cell receptor beta chains from one sample sequenced in a study of vaccination and CD4 T cells after COVID-19. Treatment given: approximately 9-day PBMC culture with coronavirus spike peptide pools or control peptides (ViraFEST assay). Cultured CD4+ T cell DNA underwent sequencing with the Oncomine TCR Beta short-read assay. TCRdb passed the PCR reads through MiXCR, listing each CDR3 protein once. There are 13,000 or so distinct CDR3 sequences in the sample; more than 50% occur only once, and roughly 22% lies in the top ten. Their antigens remain unidentified. The source material was CD4+ T cells from blood, cultured in vitro. The receptors derive from a human donor who had recovered from COVID-19.

The J gene is TRBJ2-3, the V gene TRBV20-1; possibly TRBD2 for D (6 bases). This CDR3 has 14 amino acids. V was cut by 7 bases and J by 0 bases, with 14 bases left in between. CDR1 and CDR2 from the germline V gene are DFQATT and SNEGSKA (reference sequence). The CDR3 protein is CSGWGSGSTDTQYF. Written as DNA, the CDR3 is TGCAGTGGGTGGGGTAGCGGAAGCACAGATACGCAGTATTTT.

The rearrangement uses TRBV12-3 or TRBV12-4 and TRBJ2-6, with D hard to call. V was trimmed by 5 bases and J by 0 bases, leaving 14 bases between them. This CDR3 spans 17 amino acids. The DNA of the CDR3 is TGTGCCAGCAGTCTACCCGGACGCCTCTCTGGGGCCAACGTCCTGACTTTC. Translating gives CASSLPGRLSGANVLTF.

Comments on this clonotype: Germline and junction disagree at one end, which may indicate a read error. V usage is TRBV28 and J usage is TRBJ1-2; D gene uncertain. The CDR3 length is 14 residues. Germline V gene lookup returns CDR1 MDHEN and CDR2 SYDVKM. The CDR3 sequence: CASGFGSMPYGYTF. In DNA form, the CDR3 reads TGTGCCAGCGGTTTCGGCTCAATGCCCTATGGCTACACCTTC.

The genes are TRBV6-5 and TRBJ1-6, with 8 bases aligning to TRBD1. Germline loops: CDR1 MNHEY, CDR2 SVGAGI. With V trimmed by 3 bases and J by 13 bases, 8 bases remained unmatched. The CDR3 consists of 14 residues. CDR3 DNA: TGTGCCAGCAGTTATCGGGACAGGTTCTTCCCCCTCCACTTT. This codes for CASSYRDRFFPLHF.

This clonotype came up once. The gene calls are TRBV2 and TRBJ2-5, with 7 bases matching TRBD2. Germline values: CDR1 SNHLY, CDR2 FYNNEI. Trimming removed 7 bases from V and 1 base from J; junction bases left unmatched: 9. This CDR3 comprises 15 residues. The CDR3 protein is CASNERDGPQETQYF. The CDR3 DNA reads TGTGCCAGCAACGAGCGGGATGGACCCCAAGAGACCCAGTACTTC.